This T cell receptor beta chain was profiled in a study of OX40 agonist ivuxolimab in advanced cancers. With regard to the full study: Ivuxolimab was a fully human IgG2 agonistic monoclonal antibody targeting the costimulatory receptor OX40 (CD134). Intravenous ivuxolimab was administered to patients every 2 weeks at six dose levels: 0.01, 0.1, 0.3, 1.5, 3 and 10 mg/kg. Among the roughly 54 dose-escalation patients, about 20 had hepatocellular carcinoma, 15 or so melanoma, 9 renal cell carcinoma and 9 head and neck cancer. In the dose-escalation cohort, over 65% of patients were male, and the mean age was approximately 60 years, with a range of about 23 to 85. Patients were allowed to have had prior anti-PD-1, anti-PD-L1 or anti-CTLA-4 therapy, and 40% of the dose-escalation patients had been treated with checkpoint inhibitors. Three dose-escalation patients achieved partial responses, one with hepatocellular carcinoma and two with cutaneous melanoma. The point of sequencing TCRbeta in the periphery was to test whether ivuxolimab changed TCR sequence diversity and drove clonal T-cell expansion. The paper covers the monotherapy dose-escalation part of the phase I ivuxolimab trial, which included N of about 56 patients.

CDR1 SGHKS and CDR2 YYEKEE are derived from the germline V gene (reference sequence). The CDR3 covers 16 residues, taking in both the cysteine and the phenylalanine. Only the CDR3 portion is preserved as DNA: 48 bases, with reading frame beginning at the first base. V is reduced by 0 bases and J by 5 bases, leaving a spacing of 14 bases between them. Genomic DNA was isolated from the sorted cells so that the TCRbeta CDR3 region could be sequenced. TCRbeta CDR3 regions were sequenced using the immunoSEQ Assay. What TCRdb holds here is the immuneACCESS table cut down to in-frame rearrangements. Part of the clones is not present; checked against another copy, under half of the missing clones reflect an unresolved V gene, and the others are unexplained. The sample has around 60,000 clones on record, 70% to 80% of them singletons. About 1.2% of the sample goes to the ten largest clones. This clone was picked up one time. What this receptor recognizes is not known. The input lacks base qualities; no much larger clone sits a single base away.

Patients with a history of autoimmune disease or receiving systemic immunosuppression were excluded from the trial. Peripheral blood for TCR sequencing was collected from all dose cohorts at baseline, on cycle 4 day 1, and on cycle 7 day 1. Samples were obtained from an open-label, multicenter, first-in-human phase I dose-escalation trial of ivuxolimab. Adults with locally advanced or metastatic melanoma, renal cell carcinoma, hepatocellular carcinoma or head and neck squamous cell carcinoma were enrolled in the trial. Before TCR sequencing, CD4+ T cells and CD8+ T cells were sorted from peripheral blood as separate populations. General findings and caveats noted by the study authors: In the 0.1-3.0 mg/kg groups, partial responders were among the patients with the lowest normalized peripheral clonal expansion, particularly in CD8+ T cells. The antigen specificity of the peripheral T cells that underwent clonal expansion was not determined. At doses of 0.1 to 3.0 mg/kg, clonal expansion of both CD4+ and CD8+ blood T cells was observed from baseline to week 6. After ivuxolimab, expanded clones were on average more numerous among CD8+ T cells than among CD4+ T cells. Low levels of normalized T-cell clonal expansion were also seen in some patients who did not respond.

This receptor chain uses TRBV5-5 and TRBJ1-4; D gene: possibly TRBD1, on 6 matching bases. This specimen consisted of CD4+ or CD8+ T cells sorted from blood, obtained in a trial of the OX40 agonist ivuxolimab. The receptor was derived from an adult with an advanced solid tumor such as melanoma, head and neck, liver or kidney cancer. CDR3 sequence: CASSLELRGGNEKLFF. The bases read TGTGCCAGCAGCTTGGAACTCCGAGGGGGAAATGAAAAACTGTTTTTT. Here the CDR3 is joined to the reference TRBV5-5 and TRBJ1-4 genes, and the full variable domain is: DAGVTQSPTHLIKTRGQQVTLRCSPISGHKSVSWYQQVLGQGPQFIFQYYEKEERGRGNFPDRFSARQFPNYSSELNVNALLLGDSALYLCASSLELRGGNEKLFFGSGTQLSVL.